A single sample is the source of the 20 T cell receptor beta chains below, sequenced in a study of blood T cell repertoires in COVID-19. Produced via immunoSEQ multiplex PCR; TCRdb's table is partial and in-frame only. The sample consists of 170,000 or so clones, around 83% of them appearing once. Input material: PBMCs or T cells enriched from blood (not recorded which). All receptors come from a man between 40 and 49 years old who had recovered from COVID-19.

The rearrangement uses TRBV6-5 and TRBJ1-1; D possibly corresponds to TRBD1 (6 bases). The CDR3 runs to 12 residues. CDR1 and CDR2 (germline): MNHEY, SVGAGI. The germline V and J ends were trimmed by 4 bases and 8 bases, with 11 bases remaining between them. The CDR3 DNA sequence: TGTGCCAGCAGTTTATTCGGGACAGAAGCTTTCTTT. It translates to CASSLFGTEAFF.

The rearrangement links TRBV7-2 to TRBJ1-2, with 8 positions matching TRBD1. The CDR3 consists of 15 residues. Trimming at V came to 2 bases and at J to 6 bases, leaving 8 bases not matched to a gene. From germline, CDR1 is SGHTA and CDR2 FQGNSA. CDR3 in DNA: TGTGCCAGCAGCTTAAGTTCAGGGGGCAGGGATGGCTACACCTTC. This sequence encodes CASSLSSGGRDGYTF. Using reference TRBV7-2 and TRBJ1-2 for the parts outside the CDR3, the full variable domain is GAGVSQSPSNKVTEKGKDVELRCDPISGHTALYWYRQSLGQGLEFLIYFQGNSAPDKSGLPSDRFSAERTGGSVSTLTIQRTQQEDSAVYLCASSLSSGGRDGYTFGSGTRLTVV.

This chain links TRBV19 with TRBJ1-1; no definite D call. The V and J ends lost 2 bases and 6 bases respectively, with 10 bases between them. In germline, CDR1 is LNHDA, CDR2 SQIVND (reference sequence). The CDR3 is 13 amino acids. For the CDR3, the DNA is TGTGCCAGTAGTATAACCGTCAGGTCTGAAGCTTTCTTT. Translation gives CASSITVRSEAFF.

This clone was seen at least ten times. The rearrangement uses TRBV5-6 and TRBJ1-3; 9 nucleotides match TRBD1. V lost 3 bases, J lost 8 bases, and 6 bases stayed unmatched. CDR1 SGHDT and CDR2 YYEEEE come from the germline V gene. CDR3 length equals 14 residues. The CDR3 sequence: CASSWRDRVYTIYF. DNA of the CDR3: TGTGCCAGCAGCTGGAGGGACAGGGTTTACACCATATATTTT.

V gene TRBV12-3 or TRBV12-4 combines with J gene TRBJ2-7, with 7 nucleotides matching TRBD1. This CDR3 comprises 13 residues. V lost 4 bases, J lost 3 bases, and 3 bases stayed unmatched. The DNA for the CDR3 is TGTGCCAGCAGTTCCCGGGACAGCTACGAGCAGTACTTC. Protein product: CASSSRDSYEQYF.

About this clone itself: One end of the junction does not line up with germline, which may come from a read error. The gene calls are TRBV18 and TRBJ2-7; D perhaps matches TRBD1 (5 bases). CDR3 length equals 15 residues. Germline V lookup: CDR1 KGHSH, CDR2 LQKENI. The CDR3 loop is CASSPGQQRTYEQHF. DNA for the CDR3: TGTGCCAGCTCACCCGGACAACAGAGGACCTACGAGCAGCACTTC.

The chain joins TRBV30 to TRBJ2-5, with D possibly matching TRBD2 (7 bases). The length of the CDR3 is 15 residues. Trimming shortened V by 1 base and J by 0 bases, and 12 bases separated the two germline ends. Germline V gene lookup returns CDR1 GTSNPN and CDR2 SVGIG (reference sequence). The CDR3 DNA sequence: TGTGCCTGGAGTGGATGGGGGGGCAACCAAGAGACCCAGTACTTC. Protein product: CAWSGWGGNQETQYF.

This clone was counted a few times. This sequence joins TRBV4-2 and TRBJ2-5; weak D call: TRBD1 (6 bases). The V gene lost 3 bases and the J gene lost 2 bases, with 13 bases spanning the gap. Germline CDR1 reads LGHNA; CDR2 reads YNFKEQ. CDR3 size: 15 residues. As DNA, the CDR3 is TGTGCCAGCAGCCAGGGGGACATAACGCAAGAGACCCAGTACTTC. Translating gives CASSQGDITQETQYF.

The chain carries TRBV5-4 and TRBJ1-3; TRBD1 might be the D (6 bases). This CDR3 spans 12 amino acids. Trimming left V 7 bases short and J 2 bases short, with 7 bases between. Germline-derived CDR1 and CDR2 are SGHNT and YYREEE (reference sequence). The CDR3 loop reads CASGGPGNTIYF. For the CDR3, the DNA is TGTGCCAGCGGGGGCCCTGGAAACACCATATATTTT.

This clone came up once. The chain is built from TRBV27 and TRBJ1-5; possible D gene TRBD1, 6 bases. CDR1 and CDR2 from the germline V gene are MNHEY and SMNVEV (reference sequence). With 5 bases removed from V and 7 bases from J, the gap between germline ends came to 15 bases. The CDR3 has 14 residues. The DNA for the CDR3 is TGTGCCAGCAGTCTACAGGGAACGGGCCAGCCCCAGCATTTT. Protein product: CASSLQGTGQPQHF.

V gene TRBV27 combines with J gene TRBJ1-4, with D perhaps matching TRBD1 (5 bases). CDR3 length: 13 amino acids. Trimming cost V 6 bases and J 5 bases, with 10 bases left between them. Germline V CDR1 and CDR2: MNHEY, SMNVEV (reference sequence). The CDR3 reads CASRDSINEKLFF. The CDR3 DNA follows: TGTGCCAGCAGAGACAGTATAAATGAAAAACTGTTTTTT.

V is TRBV27 and J is TRBJ1-2, with TRBD1 as a possible D gene (6 bases). This CDR3 contains 13 residues. Between the trimmed V and J ends, which lost 6 bases and 2 bases, there was a span of 10 bases. Germline-derived CDR1 and CDR2 are MNHEY and SMNVEV (reference sequence). CDR3 sequence reads: CASRTTGNYGYTF. The CDR3 nucleotides are TGTGCCAGCAGAACGACAGGAAACTATGGCTACACCTTC.

The V gene is TRBV30, the J gene TRBJ1-3; D gene unclear. From germline, CDR1 is GTSNPN and CDR2 SVGIG (reference sequence). Trimming removed 4 bases from V and 0 bases from J, with 16 bases in between. CDR3 size: 16 residues. The CDR3 DNA sequence: TGTGCCTGGACTGACGGAGTTAAAGGCTCTGGAAACACCATATATTTT. Its protein is CAWTDGVKGSGNTIYF.

There are a few counts of this clone. The gene calls are TRBV5-1 and TRBJ2-7; the D gene is possibly TRBD1 (5 bases). CDR1 SGHRS and CDR2 YFSETQ come from the germline V gene. Trimming removed 0 bases from V and 0 bases from J, with 10 bases in between. This CDR3 region has 15 residues. This chain's CDR3 is CASSLGDSSSYEQYF. The DNA of the CDR3 is TGCGCCAGCAGCTTGGGAGACAGTAGCTCCTACGAGCAGTACTTC.

The V and J genes are TRBV28 and TRBJ2-7, with TRBD1 matching over 9 bases. The CDR3 is made up of 14 amino acids. Germline CDR1 and CDR2: MDHEN and SYDVKM. Trimming cost V 2 bases and J 5 bases; bases outside gene matches: 4. The CDR3 is CASSLGDREDEQYF. The CDR3 region has the DNA TGTGCCAGCAGTTTAGGGGACAGGGAGGACGAGCAGTACTTC. Filled out from reference TRBV28 and TRBJ2-7, the complete variable domain reads DVKVTQSSRYLVKRTGEKVFLECVQDMDHENMFWYRQDPGLGLRLIYFSYDVKMKEKGDIPEGYSVSREKKERFSLILESASTNQTSMYLCASSLGDREDEQYFGPGTRLTVT.

The chain employs TRBV19 and TRBJ2-7, with 11 positions matching TRBD1. V lost 5 bases to trimming and J lost 2 bases; unmatched junction nucleotides: 2. Per the germline V gene, CDR1 is LNHDA and CDR2 is SQIVND (reference sequence). This CDR3 has 14 residues. This CDR3 is CASSPGQGAYEQYF. The CDR3 DNA follows: TGTGCCAGTAGTCCGGGACAGGGGGCCTACGAGCAGTACTTC.

CDR3 loop: CASSSRWTGHTEAFF. The CDR3 region has the DNA TGTGCCAGCAGTTCGAGGTGGACAGGGCATACTGAAGCTTTCTTT. The chain joins TRBV28 to TRBJ1-1, with TRBD1 identical over 8 bases. Germline assignment: CDR1 MDHEN and CDR2 SYDVKM. J lost 5 bases, V lost 4 bases, and 9 bases had no gene match. The length of the CDR3 is 15 residues. Using reference TRBV28 and TRBJ1-1 for the parts outside the CDR3, the full variable domain is DVKVTQSSRYLVKRTGEKVFLECVQDMDHENMFWYRQDPGLGLRLIYFSYDVKMKEKGDIPEGYSVSREKKERFSLILESASTNQTSMYLCASSSRWTGHTEAFFGQGTRLTVV.

V usage is TRBV12-3 or TRBV12-4 and J usage is TRBJ1-1; 9 bases match TRBD1. The trim removed 6 bases at V and 5 bases at J, leaving 4 bases unmatched. The CDR3 runs to 13 residues. The CDR3 nucleotides read TGTGCCAGCAGGCGACAGGGGGGGACTGAAGCTTTCTTT. It is translated as CASRRQGGTEAFF.

On this clone itself: Other DNA sequences in this sample translate to the same CDR3. The chain has TRBV5-1 and TRBJ1-2; D not certain. The CDR3 runs 12 residues. V gave up 0 bases and J gave up 7 bases, with 7 bases separating them. Germline CDR1 is SGHRS and CDR2 is YFSETQ. CDR3 in DNA: TGCGCCAGCAGCTTGGCTGGAGGTGGCTACACCTTC. Translating gives CASSLAGGGYTF.

The CDR3 sequence: CAIRAEAVEKLFF. The CDR3 region has the DNA TGTGCCATCAGGGCAGAGGCGGTTGAAAAACTGTTTTTT. V gene TRBV10-3 combines with J gene TRBJ1-4, with D unresolved. This CDR3 spans 13 amino acids. Germline loops: CDR1 ENHRY, CDR2 SYGVKD. Trimming removed 6 bases from V and 7 bases from J, with 12 bases in between.